These 9 T cell receptor beta chains share one sample of origin, sequenced in a study of HIV-infected patients and healthy controls. TCRdb reprocessed the 5' RACE reads with MiXCR, giving one entry per CDR3 protein. Here the sample spans about 18,000 distinct CDR3 sequences, about 17% being singletons. The material sequenced was CD8+ T cells from blood. These receptors all stem from a human donor in good health.

V is TRBV13 and J is TRBJ1-2; D unresolved. The CDR3 length is 15 residues. V was trimmed by 5 bases and J by 0 bases, leaving 13 bases between them. Germline CDR1 is PRHDT and CDR2 is FYEKMQ (reference sequence). CDR3 residues: CASSPGRRSNYGYTF. In DNA, the CDR3 is TGTGCCAGCAGCCCAGGACGTCGATCTAACTATGGCTACACCTTC.

This clonotype was seen repeatedly, ten times or more. The chain links TRBV2 to TRBJ1-2; no clear D. This CDR3 contains 13 residues. Trimming took 1 base from V and 8 from J, leaving 11 bases between them. Germline lookup yields CDR1 SNHLY and CDR2 FYNNEI. CDR3 DNA: TGTGCCAGCAGTGAAGGCAGGCCTGGGGGCTACACCTTC. Protein sequence: CASSEGRPGGYTF.

CDR3 in DNA: TGTGCCAGCAGCTTAGCGGGATCCTCTAGCAATCAGCCCCAGCATTTT. This translates into CASSLAGSSSNQPQHF. The chain couples TRBV7-9 to TRBJ1-5; no clear D gene. The CDR3 consists of 16 residues. V lost 0 bases to trimming and J lost 0 bases, with 9 bases between them. Germline CDR1 SEHNR, CDR2 FQNEAQ (reference sequence).

This clonotype has only a few counts. The chain employs TRBV3-1 and TRBJ1-5; D is possibly TRBD1 (5 bases). Deletions cut 5 bases from V and 4 bases from J, with 9 bases between. Germline CDR1 LGHDT, CDR2 YNNKEL (reference sequence). The CDR3 spans 13 residues. Here the CDR3 reads CASSGAGNQPQHF. In DNA form, the CDR3 reads TGTGCCAGCAGCGGGGCGGGAAATCAGCCCCAGCATTTT.

This sequence joins TRBV28 and TRBJ1-2; no reliable D call. Germline assignment: CDR1 MDHEN and CDR2 SYDVKM. V lost 6 bases and J 7 bases, leaving 21 bases between the germline ends. The CDR3 runs 15 residues. CDR3 bases: TGTGCCAGCAGGTCTGAGATGGCACATGAGAGTGGCTACACCTTC. Its translation: CASRSEMAHESGYTF.

This chain joins TRBV12-3 or TRBV12-4 and TRBJ2-2; TRBD1 might be the D (5 bases). The CDR3 is 13 amino acids. V dropped 8 bases and J dropped 7 bases, with 14 bases sitting between them. CDR3 bases: TGTGCCAGCGGGGTAGAGACAGTCGGGGAGCTGTTTTTT. Its translation is CASGVETVGELFF.

This clonotype was detected ten times or more. This rearrangement joins TRBV19 to TRBJ2-3, with 7 bases aligning to TRBD2. Germline lookup yields CDR1 LNHDA and CDR2 SQIVND (reference sequence). V lost 7 bases and J lost 7; bases outside the gene matches: 14. The CDR3 loop spans 15 amino acids. The chain's CDR3 is CASTSFGGSGNTQYF. CDR3 DNA: TGTGCCAGTACCTCGTTCGGCGGGAGCGGAAATACGCAGTATTTT.

This clonotype was seen ten or more times. The chain's CDR3 is CASRDRGQGPDTQYF. The CDR3 DNA follows: TGTGCCAGCCGGGACAGGGGGCAAGGGCCAGATACGCAGTATTTT. This chain joins TRBV12-3 or TRBV12-4 and TRBJ2-3, with 12 bases identical to TRBD1. This CDR3 spans 15 amino acids. The ends lost 8 bases at V and 4 bases at J; junction bases unmatched: 7.

This clonotype was recorded many times. The chain carries TRBV5-6 and TRBJ2-7; D uncertain. CDR1 is SGHDT, CDR2 YYEEEE, per germline. V was trimmed by 0 bases and J by 6 bases, leaving 7 bases between them. The CDR3 length is 12 residues. The CDR3 DNA is TGTGCCAGCAGCTTGGCCCTCCTCGAGCAGTACTTC. This codes for CASSLALLEQYF.